The clone carrying this TCR beta chain was seen only a few times. The CDR3 spans 17 residues. Germline V CDR1 and CDR2: SNHLY, FYNNEI. Trimming cost V 3 bases and J 0 bases, with 15 bases left between them. These data come from a study of blood T cell repertoires in COVID-19. Study-level information: There were acute and convalescent COVID-19 samples, and they came from the United States, Italy and Spain. PBMCs, B-cell-depleted T cells, or T cells were the source of the cDNA or gDNA that made up the material.

Methods used by the authors: Counts of nucleated cells, estimated from reference gene primer amplification, were obtained. Some clones are missing from TCRdb's copy, which holds only in-frame ones; the method was immunoSEQ multiplex PCR. V and J calls and clone size follow that table, whereas D and trimming were derived from the DNA. The sample has just under 65,000 clones; around 80% are singletons. The chain couples TRBV2 to TRBJ1-3; tentative D call: TRBD1 (6 bases). The clonotype originates from a human donor in a cohort sampled during active COVID-19. The sample taken for sequencing was peripheral blood. For the CDR3, the DNA is TGTGCCAGCAGTGACCCCCGACAGGCGCTCTCTGGAAACACCATATATTTT. Translating it yields CASSDPRQALSGNTIYF.